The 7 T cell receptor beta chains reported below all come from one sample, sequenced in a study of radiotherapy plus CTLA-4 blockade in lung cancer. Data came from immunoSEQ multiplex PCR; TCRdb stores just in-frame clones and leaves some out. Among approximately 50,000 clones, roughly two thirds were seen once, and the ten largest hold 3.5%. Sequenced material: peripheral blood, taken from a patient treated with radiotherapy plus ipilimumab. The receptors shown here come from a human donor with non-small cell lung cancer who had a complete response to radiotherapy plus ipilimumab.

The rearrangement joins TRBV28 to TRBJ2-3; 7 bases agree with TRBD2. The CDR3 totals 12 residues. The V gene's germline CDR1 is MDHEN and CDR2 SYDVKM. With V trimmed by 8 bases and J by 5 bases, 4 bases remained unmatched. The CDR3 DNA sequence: TGTGCCAGCCGGGAGGTTCAAGATACGCAGTATTTT. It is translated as CASREVQDTQYF.

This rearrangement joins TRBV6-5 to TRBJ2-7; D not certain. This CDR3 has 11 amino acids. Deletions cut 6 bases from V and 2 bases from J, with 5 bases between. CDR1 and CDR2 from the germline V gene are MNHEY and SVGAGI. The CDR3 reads CASSFAYEQYF. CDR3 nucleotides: TGTGCCAGCAGCTTCGCCTACGAGCAGTACTTC.

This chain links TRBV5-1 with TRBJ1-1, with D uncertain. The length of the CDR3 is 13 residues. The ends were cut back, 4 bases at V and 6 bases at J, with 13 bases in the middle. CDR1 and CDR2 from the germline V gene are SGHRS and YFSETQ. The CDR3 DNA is TGCGCCAGCAGCACCTCGAGTCGAGCTGAAGCTTTCTTT. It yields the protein CASSTSSRAEAFF.

CDR3 sequence (DNA): TGTGCCAGCAGCCAAGATTATAGGGGGGGCTACACCTTC. This encodes CASSQDYRGGYTF. This rearrangement joins TRBV14 to TRBJ1-2; a possible D gene is TRBD1 (6 bases). CDR1 and CDR2 from the germline V gene are SGHDN and FVKESK. With 0 bases removed from V and 8 bases from J, the gap between germline ends came to 10 bases. This CDR3 has 13 residues.

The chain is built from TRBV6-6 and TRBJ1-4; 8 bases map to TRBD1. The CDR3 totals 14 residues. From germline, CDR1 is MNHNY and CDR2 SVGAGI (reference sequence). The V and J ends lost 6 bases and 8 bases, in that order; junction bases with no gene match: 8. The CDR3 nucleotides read TGTGCCAGCAGCCCGCGACAGGGGAGCGAAAAACTGTTTTTT. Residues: CASSPRQGSEKLFF.

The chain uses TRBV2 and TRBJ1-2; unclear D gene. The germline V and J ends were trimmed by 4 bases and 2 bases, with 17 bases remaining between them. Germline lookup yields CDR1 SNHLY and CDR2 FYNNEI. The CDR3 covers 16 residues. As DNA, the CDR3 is TGTGCCAGCAGTGGGGTTTTGCGGCGAGAAAACTATGGCTACACCTTC. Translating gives CASSGVLRRENYGYTF.

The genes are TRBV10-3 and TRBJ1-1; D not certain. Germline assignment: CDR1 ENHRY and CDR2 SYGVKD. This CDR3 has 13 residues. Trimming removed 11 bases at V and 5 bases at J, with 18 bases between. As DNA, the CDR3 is TGTGCCGCAAGAAGAGGGTCGGAGACTGAAGCTTTCTTT. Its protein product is CAARRGSETEAFF.